A single sample is the source of the 9 T cell receptor beta chains below, sequenced in a study of T cells after yellow fever vaccination. TCRdb reanalysed the 5' RACE reads using MiXCR and keeps one entry per CDR3 protein. This table holds about 400,000 distinct CDR3 sequences, about 6% found once. Sequencing was performed on PBMCs, taken 5 days after the yellow fever booster vaccination. Every receptor here comes from a man aged 30-40 years who received the YFV17D yellow fever vaccine.

This clonotype occurred a few times. The chain links TRBV25-1 to TRBJ2-1; 7 nucleotides line up with TRBD1. The J segment lost 5 bases and the V segment lost 7 bases, leaving 11 bases of the junction unmatched. The germline V gene encodes CDR1 MGHDK and CDR2 SYGVNS. The CDR3 extends over 15 amino acids. The CDR3, as DNA: TGTGCCAGCACCACAGGGGTCTGGGGACACAATGAGCAGTTCTTC. Its translation is CASTTGVWGHNEQFF.

The V and J genes are TRBV7-2 and TRBJ2-3, with no clear D. Germline V CDR1 and CDR2: SGHTA, FQGNSA. Trimming took 4 bases from V and 6 from J, leaving 14 bases between them. The CDR3 runs to 14 residues. The CDR3 sequence: CASSSHPLADTQYF. The CDR3 bases are TGTGCCAGCAGCTCCCATCCCCTGGCGGATACGCAGTATTTT.

This clonotype was recorded at least ten times. The chain links TRBV3-1 to TRBJ2-7; 7 nucleotides agree with TRBD1. After removal of 4 bases from V and 0 bases from J, the junction contained 9 bases not matched to a gene. Germline CDR1 reads LGHDT; CDR2 reads YNNKEL (reference sequence). The CDR3 loop spans 16 amino acids. DNA of the CDR3: TGTGCCAGCAGCCTAACACCCGGGACAGTCTCCTACGAGCAGTACTTC. It yields the protein CASSLTPGTVSYEQYF.

This clonotype was observed a few times. The chain is built from TRBV10-1 and TRBJ2-7; D is undetermined. Germline lookup yields CDR1 WNHNN and CDR2 SYGVQD (reference sequence). V was clipped by 3 bases and J by 2 bases, with 8 bases between them. This CDR3 has 13 residues. DNA of the CDR3: TGCGCCAGCAGTGAAAACACCGCCTACGAGCAGTACTTC. Amino acid sequence: CASSENTAYEQYF.

The chain uses TRBV19 and TRBJ2-1, with 8 bases identical to TRBD2. The CDR3 runs to 13 residues. V shed 11 bases and J 6 bases; nucleotides not matched to a gene: 9. CDR1 is LNHDA, CDR2 SQIVND, per germline (reference sequence). The CDR3 DNA follows: TGTGCCGCTTCACTAGCGGATCTCAATGAGCAGTTCTTC. As protein: CAASLADLNEQFF. Based on the CDR3 plus reference TRBV19 and TRBJ2-1, the full variable domain is DGGITQSPKYLFRKEGQNVTLSCEQNLNHDAMYWYRQDPGQGLRLIYYSQIVNDFQKGDIAEGYSVSREKKESFPLTVTSAQKNPTAFYLCAASLADLNEQFFGPGTRLTVL.

The chain is built from TRBV28 and TRBJ2-3; D is undetermined. With 0 bases removed from V and 1 base from J, the gap between germline ends came to 11 bases. The CDR3 consists of 16 residues. Germline-derived CDR1 and CDR2 are MDHEN and SYDVKM. CDR3 sequence: CASSLWSQAGTDTQYF. CDR3 nucleotide sequence: TGTGCCAGCAGTTTATGGTCCCAGGCTGGCACAGATACGCAGTATTTT.

This clonotype was detected a few times. This rearrangement joins TRBV15 to TRBJ2-7; D might be TRBD2 (7 bases). CDR1 is LNHNV, CDR2 YYDKDF, per germline (reference sequence). Deletions cut 6 bases from V and 0 bases from J, with 21 bases between. This CDR3 region has 17 residues. CDR3 region: CATRGGGTRGSSYEQYF. The CDR3 DNA is TGTGCCACCAGAGGGGGGGGTACACGCGGCTCCTCCTACGAGCAGTACTTC. Using reference TRBV15 and TRBJ2-7 for the parts outside the CDR3, the full variable domain is DAMVIQNPRYQVTQFGKPVTLSCSQTLNHNVMYWYQQKSSQAPKLLFHYYDKDFNNEADTPDNFQSRRPNTSFCFLDIRSPGLGDTAMYLCATRGGGTRGSSYEQYFGPGTRLTVT.

Concerning this clonotype itself: The junction does not match germline at one end; this may be a read error. The genes are TRBV5-5 and TRBJ2-2, with D uncertain. Germline V gene data show CDR1 as SGHKS and CDR2 as YYEKEE (reference sequence). This CDR3 has 14 amino acids. Here the CDR3 reads CAISPGQHTGELFF. The DNA for the CDR3 is TGTGCCATCAGCCCCGGGCAGCACACCGGGGAGCTGTTTTTT.

This chain connects TRBV7-2 to TRBJ2-7; D not resolved. Germline assignment: CDR1 SGHTA and CDR2 FQGNSA. V lost 1 base and J lost 6, with 10 bases in between. The CDR3 has 13 amino acids. The CDR3 loop is CASSLEVRREQYF. DNA of the CDR3: TGTGCCAGCAGCTTAGAAGTCAGGCGCGAGCAGTACTTC.